This T cell receptor beta chain was documented in a study of identical twins. This clonotype was seen at least ten times. TCRdb passed the 5' RACE reads through MiXCR, listing each CDR3 protein once. Counted here are some 590,000 distinct CDR3 sequences, 9% to 10% occurring once; the ten biggest clones make up under 3%. This sample was also put to use in a study of yellow fever vaccine responses in identical twins.

The TCR sequence derives from a woman under 30 in good health. The sequencing input was PBMCs.

This CDR3 reads CSSTGLGGNQPQHF. The CDR3 DNA is TGCAGTAGTACTGGGCTCGGAGGCAATCAGCCCCAGCATTTT. V is TRBV20-1 and J is TRBJ1-5; D is undetermined. There are 14 residues in the CDR3. V lost 8 bases and J lost 2, with 16 bases in between. The V gene's germline CDR1 is DFQATT and CDR2 SNEGSKA (reference sequence).